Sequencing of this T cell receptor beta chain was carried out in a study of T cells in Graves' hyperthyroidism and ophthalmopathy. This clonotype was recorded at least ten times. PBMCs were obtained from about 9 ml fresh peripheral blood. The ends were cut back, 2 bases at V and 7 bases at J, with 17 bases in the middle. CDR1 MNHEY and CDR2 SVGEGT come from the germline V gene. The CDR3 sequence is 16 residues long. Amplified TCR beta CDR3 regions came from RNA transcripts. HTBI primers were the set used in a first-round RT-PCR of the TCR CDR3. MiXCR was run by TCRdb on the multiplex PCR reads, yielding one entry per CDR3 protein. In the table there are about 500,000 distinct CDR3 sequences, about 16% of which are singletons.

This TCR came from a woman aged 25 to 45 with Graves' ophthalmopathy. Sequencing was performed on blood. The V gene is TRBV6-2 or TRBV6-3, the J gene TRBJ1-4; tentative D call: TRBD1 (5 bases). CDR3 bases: TGTGCCAGCAGTTACACGGCGGACACTCTGAGTGAAAAACTGTTTTTT. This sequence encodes CASSYTADTLSEKLFF.